The 29 T cell receptor beta chains below were found in one sample sequenced in a study of T cell repertoires in cytomegalovirus infection. These receptors have no identified antigens. TCRdb itself ran the reads through MiXCR, one entry per CDR3 protein. The sample yields 450,000 to 650,000 distinct CDR3 sequences, roughly 43% seen once. This specimen was cultured PBMCs, taken from culture after CMV antigen stimulation. Receptors were obtained from a human donor in good health (CMV status not recorded). Some clones in this sample may be carry-over from other donors' samples.

This clonotype has only a few counts. This chain links TRBV7-2 with TRBJ1-5; D perhaps matches TRBD1 (5 bases). The germline V and J ends were trimmed by 3 bases and 6 bases, with 12 bases remaining between them. Germline lookup yields CDR1 SGHTA and CDR2 FQGNSA. The CDR3 has 14 amino acids. CDR3 protein: CASSFQGRFQPQHF. CDR3 DNA: TGTGCCAGCAGCTTTCAGGGTCGATTTCAGCCCCAGCATTTT.

The chain couples TRBV5-1 to TRBJ2-7; D gene unclear. The V gene's germline CDR1 is SGHRS and CDR2 YFSETQ. This CDR3 contains 14 residues. Trimming removed 4 bases from V and 0 bases from J, with 11 bases in between. The CDR3 DNA follows: TGCGCCAGCAGCCCCTCGGTGGGCTCCTACGAGCAGTACTTC. Translation: CASSPSVGSYEQYF.

This clonotype turned up a few times. The J gene is TRBJ2-7, the V gene TRBV6-2 or TRBV6-3, with D unclear. CDR3 length equals 14 residues. Germline CDR1 is MNHEY and CDR2 is SVGEGT. Trimming shortened V by 6 bases and J by 2 bases, and 14 bases separated the two germline ends. CDR3 loop: CASSTRVWAYEQYF. CDR3 in DNA: TGTGCCAGCAGCACTCGGGTGTGGGCCTACGAGCAGTACTTC.

The J gene is TRBJ2-5, the V gene TRBV6-1; D unclear. In germline, CDR1 is MNHNS, CDR2 SASEGT. V lost 0 bases and J lost 5, with 25 bases in between. The CDR3 runs 19 residues. The CDR3 DNA reads as TGTGCCAGCAGTGAAGCTATGGGAATGAGGAGCCCGGGTCGGGAGACCCAGTACTTC. This codes for CASSEAMGMRSPGRETQYF.

The V and J genes are TRBV12-3 or TRBV12-4 and TRBJ1-1; 9 nucleotides match TRBD1. This CDR3 region has 12 residues. With V trimmed by 5 bases and J by 10 bases, 5 bases remained unmatched. The CDR3 loop reads CASSRGQGSAFF. The DNA of the CDR3 is TGTGCCAGCAGTAGGGGACAGGGATCAGCTTTCTTT.

The chain has TRBV27 and TRBJ2-1; the match to TRBD1 covers 7 bases. With V trimmed by 3 bases and J by 11 bases, 13 bases remained unmatched. The CDR3 covers 15 residues. CDR1 MNHEY and CDR2 SMNVEV come from the germline V gene (reference sequence). CDR3 coding DNA: TGTGCCAGCAGTTTTACTCGGGACAGAAAGGATAAGCAGTTCTTC. This translates into CASSFTRDRKDKQFF.

V and J are TRBV11-2 and TRBJ2-3; 8 nucleotides line up with TRBD2. CDR3 length equals 16 residues. With 5 bases clipped from V and 0 bases from J, the junction kept 7 bases outside the gene matches. In germline, CDR1 is SGHAT, CDR2 FQNNGV. The CDR3: CASSPRSGTSTDTQYF. The CDR3 nucleotides are TGTGCCAGCAGCCCTCGTAGCGGGACTAGCACAGATACGCAGTATTTT.

The rearrangement links TRBV29-1 to TRBJ1-3, with a weak D call TRBD1 (5 bases). Germline V gene lookup returns CDR1 SQVTM and CDR2 ANQGSEA. The CDR3 is made up of 12 amino acids. V lost 4 bases and J lost 3, with 7 bases in between. The CDR3 DNA reads TGCAGCGTTGCACAGGATGGAAACACCATATATTTT. Translation gives CSVAQDGNTIYF. Based on the CDR3 plus reference TRBV29-1 and TRBJ1-3, the full variable domain is SAVISQKPSRDICQRGTSLTIQCQVDSQVTMMFWYRQQPGQSLTLIATANQGSEATYESGFVIDKFPISRPNLTFSTLTVSNMSPEDSSIYLCSVAQDGNTIYFGEGSWLTVV.

This clonotype has just a few counts. The CDR3 nucleotides read TGTGCCAGCAGCTGGACCGCTAGCACAGATACGCAGTATTTT. Translated: CASSWTASTDTQYF. The chain has TRBV11-1 and TRBJ2-3; D remains unclear. Germline CDR1 and CDR2: SGHAT and FQDESV (reference sequence). The V and J ends lost 4 bases and 0 bases respectively, with 8 bases between them. The CDR3 covers 14 residues.

The chain has TRBV20-1 and TRBJ2-7; 7 bases agree with TRBD2. V shed 3 bases, J shed 0 bases, and the junction held 8 bases outside the gene matches. CDR1 and CDR2 (germline): DFQATT, SNEGSKA (reference sequence). This CDR3 has 15 residues. DNA for the CDR3: TGCAGTGCTAGGGGGTGGGGGGGGAGCTCCTACGAGCAGTACTTC. Its translation: CSARGWGGSSYEQYF.

J is TRBJ2-3 and V is TRBV10-3, with 10 bases matching TRBD2. The CDR3 sequence is 16 residues long. The V gene's germline CDR1 is ENHRY and CDR2 SYGVKD. V shed 0 bases, J shed 5 bases, and the junction held 5 bases outside the gene matches. The CDR3 sequence is CAISESQRGGRDTQYF. The CDR3 DNA is TGTGCCATCAGTGAGTCCCAGCGGGGGGGAAGAGATACGCAGTATTTT.

The chain combines TRBV10-3 with TRBJ1-2; 9 nucleotides match TRBD1. The CDR3 covers 13 residues. CDR1 is ENHRY and CDR2 is SYGVKD in the germline V gene. The V and J ends lost 10 bases and 8 bases, in that order; junction bases with no gene match: 11. For the CDR3, the DNA is TGTGCCACCAAGGGGACAGGGCATGAGGGCTACACCTTC. Protein sequence: CATKGTGHEGYTF.

This clonotype has a count of ten or more. The chain has TRBV7-2 and TRBJ2-7; 13 bases map to TRBD2. The CDR3 length is 15 residues. Germline V gene sequence: CDR1 SGHTA, CDR2 FQGNSA. The V and J ends lost 5 bases and 2 bases, in that order; junction bases with no gene match: 3. CDR3 amino acids: CASSPGTSGAYEQYF. The CDR3 nucleotides are TGTGCCAGCAGCCCCGGGACTAGCGGGGCCTACGAGCAGTACTTC.

This clonotype was observed a few times. The chain has TRBV7-8 and TRBJ2-7; perhaps TRBD1 as D (6 bases). Per the germline V gene, CDR1 is SGHVS and CDR2 is FQNEAQ. CDR3 length: 14 amino acids. V was cut by 5 bases and J by 2 bases, with 13 bases left in between. CDR3 amino acids: CASSLTGQPYEQYF. The CDR3 DNA follows: TGTGCCAGCAGCCTGACAGGTCAGCCCTACGAGCAGTACTTC.

This clonotype came up a few times. V usage is TRBV12-5 and J usage is TRBJ2-3, with 10 positions matching TRBD2. V shed 6 bases, J shed 3 bases, and the junction held 6 bases outside the gene matches. Germline CDR1 LGHNT, CDR2 FRNRAP. The CDR3 loop spans 15 amino acids. CDR3 DNA sequence: TGTGCTAGTGGCCCAGGGACTAGCGTTACAGATACGCAGTATTTT. It is translated as CASGPGTSVTDTQYF.

The chain recombines TRBV14 with TRBJ2-1; 8 positions match TRBD2. The junction had 8 bases not matched to a gene; V was cut back by 0 bases and J by 7 bases. This CDR3 comprises 16 residues. CDR1 SGHDN and CDR2 FVKESK come from the germline V gene. The CDR3 bases are TGTGCCAGCAGCCAAGATCGAGGGACTAGATTAAATGAGCAGTTCTTC. Amino acids: CASSQDRGTRLNEQFF.

The chain uses TRBV20-1 and TRBJ2-3; D might be TRBD2 (6 bases). V lost 0 bases to trimming and J lost 2 bases, with 12 bases between them. CDR3 size: 15 residues. The V gene's germline CDR1 is DFQATT and CDR2 SNEGSKA (reference sequence). CDR3 nucleotide sequence: TGCAGTGCTAGAGATCCATGGCGGGACACAGATACGCAGTATTTT. It specifies CSARDPWRDTDTQYF.

The V gene is TRBV10-3, the J gene TRBJ2-3; a possible D gene is TRBD2 (6 bases). CDR3 length: 12 amino acids. V was cut by 7 bases and J by 6 bases, with 11 bases left in between. The germline V gene has CDR1 ENHRY and CDR2 SYGVKD. The CDR3 DNA reads TGTGCCATCAAAGCTAGCGACGATACGCAGTATTTT. Translating it yields CAIKASDDTQYF.

This clonotype has a count of ten or more. An end of the junction does not agree with germline; a read error may underlie this. The rearrangement uses TRBV7-2 and TRBJ2-3, with 12 bases matching TRBD2. CDR1 SGHTA and CDR2 FQGNSA come from the germline V gene. This CDR3 is 15 amino acids long. In DNA, the CDR3 is TGTGCCAGCAGCCTAGCGGGAGGGGACACAGATACGCAGTATTTT. Its protein is CASSLAGGDTDTQYF.

This clonotype was found many times. The CDR3: CASSSRVGGGTEAFF. The DNA for the CDR3 is TGTGCCAGCAGCTCTCGGGTGGGGGGCGGCACTGAAGCTTTCTTT. The J gene is TRBJ1-1, the V gene TRBV7-2, with D tentatively TRBD1 (6 bases). CDR1 and CDR2 from the germline V gene are SGHTA and FQGNSA. The CDR3 is made up of 15 amino acids. V lost 4 bases, J lost 4 bases, and 16 bases lay in between.

This clonotype turned up a few times. This rearrangement joins TRBV7-8 to TRBJ2-1, with D perhaps matching TRBD1 (5 bases). The CDR3 runs 17 residues. With 5 bases removed from V and 4 bases from J, the gap between germline ends came to 21 bases. Germline-derived CDR1 and CDR2 are SGHVS and FQNEAQ. The CDR3 here is CASSPSQLGQIYNEQFF. CDR3 in DNA: TGTGCCAGCAGCCCATCTCAGTTGGGGCAGATATACAATGAGCAGTTCTTC.

This clonotype occurred once. The CDR3 protein is CASRGEGSGTGELFF. Written as DNA, the CDR3 is TGTGCCAGCAGGGGGGAAGGGTCGGGCACCGGGGAGCTGTTTTTT. The chain carries TRBV2 and TRBJ2-2; TRBD1 or TRBD2 may be the D gene (5 bases each). The germline V and J ends were trimmed by 6 bases and 4 bases, with 15 bases remaining between them. The germline CDR1 and CDR2 sequences are SNHLY and FYNNEI. This CDR3 region has 15 residues.

The chain uses TRBV20-1 and TRBJ2-2; no definite D call. The V and J ends lost 3 bases and 6 bases respectively, with 14 bases between them. Germline-derived CDR1 and CDR2 are DFQATT and SNEGSKA (reference sequence). The CDR3 covers 14 residues. The CDR3 loop reads CSASPGQVSGELFF. The CDR3 DNA reads as TGCAGTGCTAGCCCAGGCCAGGTCTCCGGGGAGCTGTTTTTT.

This clonotype appeared many times. The gene calls are TRBV7-8 and TRBJ1-2; 10 bases agree with TRBD1. CDR3 length: 16 residues. Germline loops: CDR1 SGHVS, CDR2 FQNEAQ. The J segment lost 5 bases and the V segment lost 1 base, leaving 7 bases of the junction unmatched. Written as DNA, the CDR3 is TGTGCCAGCAGCTTAGATCGGACAGGGGGATGGTATGGCTACACCTTC. Translation: CASSLDRTGGWYGYTF.

The chain combines TRBV27 with TRBJ2-7, with 7 bases aligning to TRBD2. The CDR3 runs to 16 residues. Germline loops: CDR1 MNHEY, CDR2 SMNVEV (reference sequence). With V trimmed by 8 bases and J by 6 bases, 19 bases remained unmatched. Here the CDR3 reads CASRPDSGYSGFEQYF. Written as DNA, the CDR3 is TGTGCCAGCCGACCGGATAGCGGGTATAGCGGATTCGAGCAGTACTTC.

The chain links TRBV12-3 or TRBV12-4 to TRBJ2-6, with TRBD2 as a possible D gene (5 bases). Trimming took 11 bases from V and 2 from J, leaving 10 bases between them. The CDR3 runs to 13 residues. CDR3 in DNA: TGTGCCTCGGAGGCCGCTGGGGCCAACGTCCTGACTTTC. Its translation: CASEAAGANVLTF.

This rearrangement joins TRBV10-3 to TRBJ2-3; maybe TRBD2 (5 bases). The CDR3 runs 14 residues. Germline lookup yields CDR1 ENHRY and CDR2 SYGVKD. The germline V and J ends were trimmed by 3 bases and 2 bases, with 9 bases remaining between them. CDR3 DNA sequence: TGTGCCATCAGTGAAAGAGGGCACACAGATACGCAGTATTTT. Translation: CAISERGHTDTQYF.

This clonotype was counted only a few times. The rearrangement joins TRBV7-9 to TRBJ2-1; D might be TRBD1 or TRBD2, each matching 6 bases. Trimming stripped 0 bases from V and 7 bases from J, with 16 bases between. CDR1 is SEHNR, CDR2 FQNEAQ, per germline (reference sequence). The CDR3 is made up of 16 amino acids. The CDR3 sequence: CASSLAGGHLRNEQFF. CDR3 DNA sequence: TGTGCCAGCAGCTTAGCGGGGGGACACCTGAGGAATGAGCAGTTCTTC.

CDR3 DNA: TGTGCCAGCAGCCTGGTTTGGCGGGGGGACAATGAGCAGTTCTTC. This translates into CASSLVWRGDNEQFF. J is TRBJ2-1 and V is TRBV7-6; TRBD2 aligns across 8 bases. The V gene end was trimmed by 5 bases and the J gene end by 5 bases; junction bases not matched to a gene: 8. The CDR3 has 15 amino acids. The germline V gene has CDR1 SGHVS and CDR2 FNYEAQ.